This T cell receptor (beta chain) was observed in a study of T cells in Graves' hyperthyroidism and ophthalmopathy (dated by TCRdb to between 2019 and 2020). Regarding the research as a whole: Peripheral blood was sampled at the time of initial diagnosis, prior to any treatment. To identify TCR V-J signatures that set the groups apart, the researchers used a discovery cohort of 100 or so patients, made up of some 41 with Graves' ophthalmopathy and about 55 with stable Graves' hyperthyroidism. TCR Vbeta CDR3 sequencing of approximately 140 peripheral blood samples (approximately 44 ophthalmopathy, under 80 hyperthyroidism and some 17 progressor patients) is reported in the paper. After sampling, hyperthyroidism patients received methimazole starting at 30 mg daily, and ophthalmopathy patients received high-dose intravenous methylprednisolone. The study also compared thyroid tissue and blood T-cell repertoires from a handful of Graves' hyperthyroidism patients. The approximately 100 discovery patients were divided at random into training and test sets in a 7:3 ratio. Prospective prediction of ophthalmopathy was tested in an independent validation cohort consisting of about 20 hyperthyroidism patients and some 16 patients who later progressed to ophthalmopathy. The investigation overall reported the following: Most expanded thyroid clonotypes (frequency above 0.001) were also found in blood, which suggests that blood repertoires may mirror thyroid immune responses. In validation, the model predicted progression to ophthalmopathy a median of roughly 6.1 months before onset, with approximately 70% sensitivity and 72.22% specificity. Sample size was not statistically predetermined, and blinding of investigators to group allocation was not performed. Ophthalmopathy was separated from stable hyperthyroidism by a 13 V-J signature model, with 85% to 90% sensitivity and 81% to 82% specificity obtained in cross-validation and 80%/75% obtained in testing.

This clonotype was seen a handful of times. The antigen it binds to is not known. At one boundary the junction diverges from the germline segment, which might be a read error. The CDR3 covers 14 residues, taking in both the cysteine and the phenylalanine. Just CDR3 DNA is preserved here, 42 bases in frame from base 1. The germline V gene gives CDR1 as SGDLS and CDR2 as YYNGEE. Graves' hyperthyroidism was defined as stable when no progression to ophthalmopathy occurred over 18 months of follow-up. Hyperthyroidism patients were aged 18 to 65 years and newly diagnosed, with disease duration of less than 2 months. The study excluded patients with uncontrolled infections, other autoimmune diseases, pregnancy or lactation. Diagnoses were established on the basis of clinical symptoms, serum thyroxine and TRAb, thyroid ultrasound, and orbital computed tomography. PBMCs were isolated from roughly 10 ml of fresh peripheral blood by Ficoll-Paque density gradient centrifugation. Trizol reagent was used to extract total RNA, and RNA quality was then checked on an Agilent 2100 Bioanalyzer.

Amplification of TCR beta CDR3 regions was carried out from RNA transcripts. The TCR CDR3 was subjected to a first round of RT-PCR using the HTBI primer set and the Qiagen OneStep RT-PCR kit. Libraries were constructed in a second round of multiplex PCR, after which size selection and purification were performed. Libraries were sequenced paired-end with 100 bp reads on an Illumina HiSeq2000. Regarding the original processing steps: Raw data were processed with SOAPnuke, discarding reads with adapters, uncalled bases, mean Phred below 15, or no exact constant-primer or identifier match. COPE v1.2.5 was used to merge high-quality paired reads, and clonotypes were defined as unique nucleotide sequences. MiTCR v1.1 was used to align clonotypes to the IMGT TRBV, TRBD and TRBJ reference segments. Only V-J combinations with frequency above 0.0001, covering approximately 99% of repertoires, were analysed. The TCS score was defined as the ratio of F50 (clonal expansion) to E x V (chaos), calculated using BLOSUM62-based TCRdist between CDR3 peptides within each V-J. Welch's t-statistics and random forest reduced several hundred V-J features to fewer than 15, which were used in a naive Bayes classifier (R e1071). The public reads were reanalyzed by TCRdb: fastp trimming at Q25, MiXCR alignment, in-frame beta chains only. Here each entry gathers all rows of one CDR3 protein and keeps the most common genes and DNA. These V and J calls are TCRdb output, not the study's own analysis. The sample contains around 210,000 distinct CDR3 sequences, around a sixth of them found a single time. Approximately 56% of the sample rests with the top ten.

Rearrangement joined TRBV9 to TRBJ2-5; TRBD2 is a possible D gene, resting on 7 matching bases. Sequences were obtained from blood. This TCR came from a woman in her 50s with Graves' hyperthyroidism. The encoded CDR3 is CASSFAGGPETQCF. In nucleotide form, the sequence is TGTGCCAGCAGCTTCGCCGGGGGGCCTGAGACCCAGTGCTTC.